The 4 T cell receptor beta chains listed next were all sequenced from one sample in a study of blood T cells in healthy people across ages. Then a second PCR, running about 7 to 11 cycles, was carried out with a sample-barcoded 5' primer and a J-beta primer mix. TCRdb called the 5' RACE reads again in MiXCR, with one record for every CDR3 protein. The repertoire holds about 700,000 distinct CDR3 sequences, roughly 32% seen once, with approximately 15% in the top ten. The source material was blood. Source of these receptors: an elderly woman in good health.

In this sample, this clonotype turned up many times. The rearrangement uses TRBV5-1 and TRBJ2-1; 7 bases agree with TRBD1. The V segment lost 4 bases and the J segment 5 bases; nucleotides outside the gene matches: 12. The CDR3 extends over 16 amino acids. The V gene's germline CDR1 is SGHRS and CDR2 YFSETQ. The DNA for the CDR3 is TGCGCCAGCAGCCCCTGGGACAGTGACCCTGACAATGAGCAGTTCTTC. Translated: CASSPWDSDPDNEQFF.

CDR3 bases: TGTGCCAGCAGTGAAGGTAGTCGCGGGACAGATACGCAGTATTTT. Translation: CASSEGSRGTDTQYF. The V call is TRBV6-1, the J call TRBJ2-3; possible D gene TRBD2, 5 bases. CDR3 length: 15 amino acids. The germline V gene encodes CDR1 MNHNS and CDR2 SASEGT. The V gene lost 1 base and the J gene lost 3 bases, with 11 bases spanning the gap.

This clonotype has only a few counts. The chain uses TRBV3-1 and TRBJ1-5, with D perhaps matching TRBD1 (5 bases). From germline, CDR1 is LGHDT and CDR2 YNNKEL (reference sequence). The CDR3 spans 15 residues. V was pared by 4 bases and J by 7 bases, with 17 bases between. Written as DNA, the CDR3 is TGTGCCAGCAGCCCAGATATGGGGGTCGGGCAGCCCCAGCATTTT. It yields the protein CASSPDMGVGQPQHF.

This clonotype was observed at least ten times. The chain combines TRBV4-2 with TRBJ2-6; D is uncertain. This CDR3 has 17 residues. V was clipped by 0 bases and J by 0 bases, with 9 bases between them. Germline CDR1 is LGHNA and CDR2 is YNFKEQ. For the CDR3, the DNA is TGTGCCAGCAGCCAAGATACGGTAGACTCTGGGGCCAACGTCCTGACTTTC. Protein: CASSQDTVDSGANVLTF.